The clone carrying this T cell receptor (beta chain) turned up a few times. Its target is not known. Looked up from germline, CDR1 is LNHDA and CDR2 is SQIVND (reference sequence). V trimming: 4 bases; J trimming: 2 bases; junction bases outside the gene matches: 3. The CDR3 sequence is 16 residues long. This sample was taken from a study of regulatory T cells in long-lasting Graves disease. The time point here: persistent/refractory GD, antithyroid drugs over 5 years with positive TRAb. RNA from PBMCs was the source of the TCR library. Study observations and caveats: The small sample size may have reduced accuracy.

TCR beta libraries were built with iRepertoire HTBI primers and Arm-PCR of CDR3 regions. A single record per CDR3 protein comes from TCRdb applying MiXCR to the multiplex PCR reads. The top ten clones hold over 25% of a sample with roughly 450,000 distinct CDR3 sequences, around 20% of them seen once. Sequencing used peripheral blood mononuclear cells (PBMCs), obtained when the disease was refractory, from a patient treated with antithyroid drugs. The chain links TRBV19 to TRBJ2-6, with TRBD1 matching over 9 bases. The receptor was derived from a female donor with Graves disease. The CDR3 loop is CASSTRTGAGANVLTF. The CDR3 region has the DNA TGTGCCAGTAGTACCCGGACAGGGGCTGGGGCCAACGTCCTGACTTTC.